At least ten counts were recorded for the clone carrying this TCR beta chain. Amplified regions were TCR beta CDR3 sequences from RNA transcripts. HTBI primers drove first-round RT-PCR of the TCR CDR3. TCRdb recomputed calls from the multiplex PCR reads with MiXCR, one row per CDR3 protein. The data hold 650,000 to 750,000 distinct CDR3 sequences, with 11% to 15% observed a single time. Germline loops: CDR1 GTSNPN, CDR2 SVGIG (reference sequence). V dropped 3 bases and J dropped 0; count of bases not matched to a gene: 8. This CDR3 comprises 16 residues. These data originate in a study of T cells in Graves' hyperthyroidism and ophthalmopathy.

The rearrangement links TRBV30 to TRBJ1-3; 7 bases match TRBD1. The sample taken for sequencing was blood. This sequence originates from a woman between 18 and 29 years old with Graves' hyperthyroidism. CDR3 in DNA: TGTGCCTGGAGACTTCCGGACAGGACCTCTGGAAACACCATATATTTT. It codes for CAWRLPDRTSGNTIYF.